The T cell receptor (beta chain) described here comes from a study of response to subunit inactivated influenza vaccine. Regarding the study as a whole: Each seasonal flu vaccination may recruit only limited new T cells, authors suggested.

TCRdb reprocessed the RT-PCR reads via MiXCR and lists one record per CDR3 protein. Among roughly 570,000 distinct CDR3 sequences listed, 12% to 15% were seen once. Trimming took 4 bases from V and 2 from J, leaving 12 bases between them. In germline, CDR1 is SEHNR, CDR2 FQNEAQ (reference sequence). The CDR3 has 14 amino acids. Only a few counts were recorded for this clonotype. The antigen is unknown. Specimen: PBMCs from blood, collected roughly 12 days after vaccination. V usage is TRBV7-9 and J usage is TRBJ2-7, with a weak D call TRBD1 (5 bases). The TCR sequence derives from a man between 50 and 59 years old who received an inactivated influenza vaccine. CDR3 nucleotide sequence: TGTGCCAGCAGCTCACAACAGGTTCCCTACGAGCAGTACTTC. This encodes CASSSQQVPYEQYF.